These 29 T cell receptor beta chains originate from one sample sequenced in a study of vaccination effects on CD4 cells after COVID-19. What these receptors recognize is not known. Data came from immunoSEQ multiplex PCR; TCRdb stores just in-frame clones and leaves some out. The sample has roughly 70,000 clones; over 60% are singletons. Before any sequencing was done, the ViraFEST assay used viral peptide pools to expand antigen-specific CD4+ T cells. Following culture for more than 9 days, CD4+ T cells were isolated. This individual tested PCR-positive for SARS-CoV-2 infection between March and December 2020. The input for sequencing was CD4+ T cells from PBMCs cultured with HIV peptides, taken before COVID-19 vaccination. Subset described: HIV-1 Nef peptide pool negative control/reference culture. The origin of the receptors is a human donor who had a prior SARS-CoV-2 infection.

CDR3 nucleotides: TGTGCCATCAGTGGGAGGACTAACTATGGCTACACCTTC. This encodes CAISGRTNYGYTF. The chain employs TRBV10-3 and TRBJ1-2; no definite D call. The V end lost 4 bases, the J end lost 0 bases, and 6 bases lay between the germline ends. The CDR3 consists of 13 residues. CDR1 is ENHRY, CDR2 SYGVKD, per germline.

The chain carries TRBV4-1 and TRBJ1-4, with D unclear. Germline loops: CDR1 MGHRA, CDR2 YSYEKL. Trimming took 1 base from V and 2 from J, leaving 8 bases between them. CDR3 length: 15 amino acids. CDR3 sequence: CASSQAAGTNEKLFF. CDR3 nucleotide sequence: TGCGCCAGCAGCCAAGCCGCGGGGACTAATGAAAAACTGTTTTTT.

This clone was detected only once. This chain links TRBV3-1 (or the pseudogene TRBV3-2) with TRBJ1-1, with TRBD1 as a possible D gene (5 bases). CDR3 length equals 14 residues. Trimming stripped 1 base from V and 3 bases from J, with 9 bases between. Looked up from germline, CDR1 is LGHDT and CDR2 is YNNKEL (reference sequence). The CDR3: CASSQARGDTEAFF. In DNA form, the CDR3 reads TGTGCCAGCAGCCAAGCAAGAGGGGACACTGAAGCTTTCTTT.

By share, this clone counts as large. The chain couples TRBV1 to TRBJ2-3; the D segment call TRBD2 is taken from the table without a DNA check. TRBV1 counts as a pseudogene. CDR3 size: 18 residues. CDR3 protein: CTSSQVSGGAYSTDTQYF. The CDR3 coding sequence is TGCACCAGCAGCCAAGTTAGCGGGGGGGCGTATAGCACAGATACGCAGTATTTT.

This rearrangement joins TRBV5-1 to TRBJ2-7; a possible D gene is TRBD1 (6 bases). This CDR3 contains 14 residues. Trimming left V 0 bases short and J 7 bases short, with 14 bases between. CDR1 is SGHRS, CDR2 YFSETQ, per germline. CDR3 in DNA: TGCGCCAGCAGCTTGGGCGGGCAGGGGCTAGAGCAGTACTTC. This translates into CASSLGGQGLEQYF.

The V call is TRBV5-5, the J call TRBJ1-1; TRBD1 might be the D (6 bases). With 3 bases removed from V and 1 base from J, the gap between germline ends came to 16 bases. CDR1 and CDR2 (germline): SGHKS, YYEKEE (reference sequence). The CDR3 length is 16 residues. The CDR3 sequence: CASSWPQGRGNTEAFF. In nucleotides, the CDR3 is TGTGCCAGCAGCTGGCCGCAGGGGCGGGGGAACACTGAAGCTTTCTTT.

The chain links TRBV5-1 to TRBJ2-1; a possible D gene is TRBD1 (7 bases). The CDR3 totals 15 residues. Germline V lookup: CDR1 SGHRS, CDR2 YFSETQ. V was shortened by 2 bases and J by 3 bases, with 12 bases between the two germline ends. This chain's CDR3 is CASSFGQGGYNEQFF. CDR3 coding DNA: TGCGCCAGCAGCTTTGGGCAGGGGGGCTACAATGAGCAGTTCTTC.

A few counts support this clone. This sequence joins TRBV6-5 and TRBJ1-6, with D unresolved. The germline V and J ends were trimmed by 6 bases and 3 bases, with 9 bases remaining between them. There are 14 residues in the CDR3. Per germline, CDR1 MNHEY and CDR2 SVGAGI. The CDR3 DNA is TGTGCCAGCAGAGGAGGCGTCTATAATTCACCCCTCCACTTT. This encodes CASRGGVYNSPLHF.

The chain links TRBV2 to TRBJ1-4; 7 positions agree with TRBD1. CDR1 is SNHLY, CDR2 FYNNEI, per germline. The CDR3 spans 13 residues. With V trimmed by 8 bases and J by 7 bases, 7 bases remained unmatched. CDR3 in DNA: TGTGCCAGCCGGGACAGAGGACTTGAAAAACTGTTTTTT. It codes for CASRDRGLEKLFF.

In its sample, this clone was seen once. CDR3 DNA: TGTGCCAGCAGCGTAGGATGGGTGGTGGAGACCCAGTACTTC. It yields the protein CASSVGWVVETQYF. V is TRBV9 and J is TRBJ2-5, with D hard to call. V lost 0 bases and J lost 5, with 11 bases in between. This CDR3 has 14 residues. Germline V gene data show CDR1 as SGDLS and CDR2 as YYNGEE.

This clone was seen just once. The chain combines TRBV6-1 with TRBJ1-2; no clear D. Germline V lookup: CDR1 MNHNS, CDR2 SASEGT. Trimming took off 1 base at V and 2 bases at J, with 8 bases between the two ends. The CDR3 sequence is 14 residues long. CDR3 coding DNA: TGTGCCAGCAGTGAAGATTCAGCGAACTATGGCTACACCTTC. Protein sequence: CASSEDSANYGYTF.

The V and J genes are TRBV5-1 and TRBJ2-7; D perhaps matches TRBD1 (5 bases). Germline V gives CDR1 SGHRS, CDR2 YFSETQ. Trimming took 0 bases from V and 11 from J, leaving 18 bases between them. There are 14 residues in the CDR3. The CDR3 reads CASSLGDSLYGEYF. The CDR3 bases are TGCGCCAGCAGCTTGGGAGACAGCCTCTACGGAGAGTACTTC.

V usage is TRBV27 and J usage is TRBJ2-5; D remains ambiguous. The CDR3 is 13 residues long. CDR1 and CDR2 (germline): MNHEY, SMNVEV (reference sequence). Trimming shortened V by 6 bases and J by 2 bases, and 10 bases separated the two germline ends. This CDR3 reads CASSRSRQETQYF. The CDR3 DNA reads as TGTGCCAGCAGCCGTTCAAGGCAAGAGACCCAGTACTTC.

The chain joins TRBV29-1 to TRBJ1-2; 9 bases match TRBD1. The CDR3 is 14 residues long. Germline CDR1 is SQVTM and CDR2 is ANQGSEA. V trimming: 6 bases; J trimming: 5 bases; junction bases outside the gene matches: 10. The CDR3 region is CSVGTGYPSYGYTF. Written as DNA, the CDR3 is TGCAGCGTAGGGACAGGGTACCCTTCTTATGGCTACACCTTC. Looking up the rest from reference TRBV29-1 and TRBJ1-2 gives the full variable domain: SAVISQKPSRDICQRGTSLTIQCQVDSQVTMMFWYRQQPGQSLTLIATANQGSEATYESGFVIDKFPISRPNLTFSTLTVSNMSPEDSSIYLCSVGTGYPSYGYTFGSGTRLTVV.

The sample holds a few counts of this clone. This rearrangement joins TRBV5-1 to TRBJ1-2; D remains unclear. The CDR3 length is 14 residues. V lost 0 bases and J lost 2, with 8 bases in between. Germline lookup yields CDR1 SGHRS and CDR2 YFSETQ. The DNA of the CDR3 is TGCGCCAGCAGCTTGGTAGGGTTCAACTATGGCTACACCTTC. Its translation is CASSLVGFNYGYTF.

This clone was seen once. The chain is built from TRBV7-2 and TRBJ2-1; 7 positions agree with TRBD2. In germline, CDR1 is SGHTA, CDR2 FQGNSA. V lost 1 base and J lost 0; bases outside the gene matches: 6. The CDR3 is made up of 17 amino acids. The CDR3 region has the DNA TGTGCCAGCAGCTTAGTGGCTAGCGGCATCTCCTACAATGAGCAGTTCTTC. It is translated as CASSLVASGISYNEQFF.

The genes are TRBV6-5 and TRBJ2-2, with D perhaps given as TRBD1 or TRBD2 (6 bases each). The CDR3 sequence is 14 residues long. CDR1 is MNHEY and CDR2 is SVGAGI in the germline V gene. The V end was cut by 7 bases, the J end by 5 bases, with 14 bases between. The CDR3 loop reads CASKEGGGTGELFF. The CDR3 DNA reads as TGTGCCAGCAAGGAGGGGGGCGGGACCGGGGAGCTGTTTTTT.

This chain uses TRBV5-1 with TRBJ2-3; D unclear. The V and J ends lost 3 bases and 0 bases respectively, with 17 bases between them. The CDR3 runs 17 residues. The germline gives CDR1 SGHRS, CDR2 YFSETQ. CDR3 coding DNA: TGCGCCAGCAGCTGGGATAATACGACATCTAGCACAGATACGCAGTATTTT. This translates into CASSWDNTTSSTDTQYF.

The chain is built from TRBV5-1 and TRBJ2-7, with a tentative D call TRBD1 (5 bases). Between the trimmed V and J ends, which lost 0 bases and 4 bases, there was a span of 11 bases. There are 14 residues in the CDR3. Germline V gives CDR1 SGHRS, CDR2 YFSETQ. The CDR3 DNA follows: TGCGCCAGCAGCTTGGAGGACACGTCTTACGAGCAGTACTTC. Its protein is CASSLEDTSYEQYF.

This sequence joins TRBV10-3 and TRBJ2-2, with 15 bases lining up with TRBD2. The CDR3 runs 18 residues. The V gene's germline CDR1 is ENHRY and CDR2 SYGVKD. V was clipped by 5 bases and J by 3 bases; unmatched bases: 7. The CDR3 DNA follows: TGTGCCATCAGTTGGACTAGCGGGAGGGCCTCGGACACCGGGGAGCTGTTTTTT. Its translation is CAISWTSGRASDTGELFF.

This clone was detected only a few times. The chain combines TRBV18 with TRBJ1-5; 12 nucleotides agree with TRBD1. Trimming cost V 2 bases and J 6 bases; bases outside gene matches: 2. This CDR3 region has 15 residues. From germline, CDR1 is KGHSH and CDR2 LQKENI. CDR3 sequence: CASSPVGQGAQPQHF. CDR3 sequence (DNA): TGTGCCAGCTCACCAGTGGGACAGGGGGCTCAGCCCCAGCATTTT.

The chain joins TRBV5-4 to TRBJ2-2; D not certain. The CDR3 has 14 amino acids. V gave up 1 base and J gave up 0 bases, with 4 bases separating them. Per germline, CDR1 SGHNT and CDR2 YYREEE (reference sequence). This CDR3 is CASSLLTNTGELFF. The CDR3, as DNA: TGTGCCAGCAGCTTGCTCACGAACACCGGGGAGCTGTTTTTT.

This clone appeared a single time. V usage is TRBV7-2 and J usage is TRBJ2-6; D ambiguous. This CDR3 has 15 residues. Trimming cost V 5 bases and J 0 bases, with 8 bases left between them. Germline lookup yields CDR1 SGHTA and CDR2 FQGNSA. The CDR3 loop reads CASSLRPSGANVLTF. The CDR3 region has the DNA TGTGCCAGCAGCCTACGGCCCTCTGGGGCCAACGTCCTGACTTTC.

The CDR3 region has the DNA TGTGCCAGCAGCTCAGGGGGTCGCGGGAGTTCCTGGGGGCAGTATTTT. Translating gives CASSSGGRGSSWGQYF. The chain joins TRBV9 to TRBJ2-3; D possibly uses TRBD1 or TRBD2 (7 bases each). V lost 4 bases, J lost 11 bases, and 26 bases lay in between. The CDR3 covers 16 residues. CDR1 is SGDLS and CDR2 is YYNGEE in the germline V gene.

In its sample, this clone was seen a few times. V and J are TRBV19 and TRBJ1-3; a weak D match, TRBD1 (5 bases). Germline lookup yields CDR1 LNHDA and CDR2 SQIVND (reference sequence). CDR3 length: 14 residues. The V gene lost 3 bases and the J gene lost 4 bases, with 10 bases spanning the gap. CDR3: CASSILGQGNTIYF. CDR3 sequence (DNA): TGTGCCAGTAGTATTTTGGGGCAAGGAAACACCATATATTTT.

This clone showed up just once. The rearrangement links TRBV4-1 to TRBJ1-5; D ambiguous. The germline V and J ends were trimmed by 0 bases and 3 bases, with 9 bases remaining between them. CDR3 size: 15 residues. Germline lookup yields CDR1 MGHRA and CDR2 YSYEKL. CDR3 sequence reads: CASSQDFSFNQPQHF. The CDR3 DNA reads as TGCGCCAGCAGCCAAGATTTCAGCTTCAATCAGCCCCAGCATTTT.

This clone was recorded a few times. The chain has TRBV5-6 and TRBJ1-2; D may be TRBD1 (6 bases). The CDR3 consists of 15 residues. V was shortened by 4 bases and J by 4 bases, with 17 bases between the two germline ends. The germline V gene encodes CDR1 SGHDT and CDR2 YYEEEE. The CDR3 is CASSTLPGGLYGYTF. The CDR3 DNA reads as TGTGCCAGCAGCACCCTACCTGGGGGGCTCTATGGCTACACCTTC.

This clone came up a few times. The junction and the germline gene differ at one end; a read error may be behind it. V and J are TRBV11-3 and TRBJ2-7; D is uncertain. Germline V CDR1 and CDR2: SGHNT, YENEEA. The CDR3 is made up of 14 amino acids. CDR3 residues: CASSFNHQSFEQYF. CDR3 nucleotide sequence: TGTGCCAGCAGCTTTAATCACCAATCCTTCGAGCAGTACTTC.

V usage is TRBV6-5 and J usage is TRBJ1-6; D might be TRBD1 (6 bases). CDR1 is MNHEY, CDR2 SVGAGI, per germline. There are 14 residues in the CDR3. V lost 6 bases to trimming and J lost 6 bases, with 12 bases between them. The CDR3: CASRPDRSNSPLHF. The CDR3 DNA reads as TGTGCCAGCAGACCCGACAGGAGTAATTCACCCCTCCACTTT.